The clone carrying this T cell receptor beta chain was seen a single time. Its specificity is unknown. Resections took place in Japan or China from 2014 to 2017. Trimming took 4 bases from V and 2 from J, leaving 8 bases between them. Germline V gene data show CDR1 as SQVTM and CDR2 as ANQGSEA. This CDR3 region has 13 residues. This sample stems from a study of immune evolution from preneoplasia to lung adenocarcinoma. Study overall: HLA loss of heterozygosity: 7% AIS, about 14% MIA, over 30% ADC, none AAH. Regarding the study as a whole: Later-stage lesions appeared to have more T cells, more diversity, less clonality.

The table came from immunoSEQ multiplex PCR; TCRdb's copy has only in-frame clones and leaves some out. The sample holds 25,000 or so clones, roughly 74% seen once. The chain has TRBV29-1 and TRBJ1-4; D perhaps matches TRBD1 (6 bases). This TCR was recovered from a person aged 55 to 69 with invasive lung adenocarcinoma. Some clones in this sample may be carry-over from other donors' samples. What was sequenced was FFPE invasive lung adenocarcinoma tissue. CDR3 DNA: TGCAGCGTTGTAAGGGGGACTAATGAAAAACTGTTTTTT. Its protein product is CSVVRGTNEKLFF.